This T cell receptor (beta chain) was captured in a study of blood T cells in healthy people across ages. A second PCR of 7 to 11 cycles used a sample-barcoded 5' primer and a J-beta primer mix. Using its own MiXCR run on the 5' RACE reads, TCRdb lists one record per CDR3 protein. The sample has around 780,000 distinct CDR3 sequences; roughly 24% are singletons. This CDR3 has 15 amino acids. The V gene's germline CDR1 is SGDLS and CDR2 YYNGEE. V lost 0 bases and J lost 9; bases outside the gene matches: 9. These data also formed part of another study, on T cells of mothers and their children.

This TCR was sampled from a boy aged 10-17 years in good health. Sequencing used blood. The V gene is TRBV9, the J gene TRBJ2-1, with 7 positions matching TRBD2. The CDR3 nucleotides read TGTGCCAGCAGCGTAGTGGGGGGAGGGGCCGGTGAGCAGTTCTTC. This encodes CASSVVGGGAGEQFF. Filled out from reference TRBV9 and TRBJ2-1, the complete variable domain reads DSGVTQTPKHLITATGQRVTLRCSPRSGDLSVYWYQQSLDQGLQFLIQYYNGEERAKGNILERFSAQQFPDLHSELNLSSLELGDSALYFCASSVVGGGAGEQFFGPGTRLTVL.